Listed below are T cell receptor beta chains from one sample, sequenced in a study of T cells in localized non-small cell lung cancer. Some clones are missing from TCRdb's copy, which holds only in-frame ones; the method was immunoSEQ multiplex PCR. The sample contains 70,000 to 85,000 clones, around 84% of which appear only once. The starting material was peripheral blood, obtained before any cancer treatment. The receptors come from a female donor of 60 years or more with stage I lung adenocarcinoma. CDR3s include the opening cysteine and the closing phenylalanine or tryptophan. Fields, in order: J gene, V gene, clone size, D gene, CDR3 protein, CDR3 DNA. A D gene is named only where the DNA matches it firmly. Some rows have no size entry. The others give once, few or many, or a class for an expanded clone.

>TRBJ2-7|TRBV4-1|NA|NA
CASSQESAGQYYEQYF
TGCGCCAGCAGCCAAGAATCGGCGGGTCAGTACTACGAGCAGTACTTC
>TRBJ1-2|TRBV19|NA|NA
CASTEGRLVANYGYTF
TGTGCCAGTACAGAGGGTAGACTCGTTGCTAACTATGGCTACACCTTC
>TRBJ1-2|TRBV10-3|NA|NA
CAISPGALSNYGYTF
TGTGCCATCAGTCCCGGGGCCCTTTCTAACTATGGCTACACCTTC
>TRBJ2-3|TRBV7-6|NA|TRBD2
CASSLRSGGAGDTQYF
TGTGCCAGCAGCTTAAGGTCCGGGGGGGCAGGGGATACGCAGTATTTT
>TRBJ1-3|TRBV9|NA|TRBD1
CASSPRGTGGTYGNTIYF
TGTGCCAGCAGCCCAAGGGGGACAGGGGGGACTTACGGAAACACCATATATTTT
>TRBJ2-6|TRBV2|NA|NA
CASSVRSGANVLTF
TGTGCCAGCAGTGTCAGGTCTGGGGCCAACGTCCTGACTTTC
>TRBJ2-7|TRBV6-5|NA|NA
CASRPGTADYEQYF
TGTGCCAGCAGACCCGGGACGGCCGACTACGAGCAGTACTTC
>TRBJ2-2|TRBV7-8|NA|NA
CASSLPPPGELFF
TGTGCCAGCAGCTTGCCCCCCCCCGGGGAGCTGTTTTTT
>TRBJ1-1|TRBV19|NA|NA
CASSITRGTEAFF
TGTGCCAGTAGTATCACCAGGGGCACTGAAGCTTTCTTT
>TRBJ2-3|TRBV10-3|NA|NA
CAITAGGTDTQYF
TGTGCCATCACAGCTGGGGGCACAGATACGCAGTATTTT
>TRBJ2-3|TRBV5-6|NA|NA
CASSMSRDRRTDTQYF
TGTGCCAGCAGCATGAGCCGGGACCGGCGCACAGATACGCAGTATTTT
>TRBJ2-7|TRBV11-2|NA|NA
CASRSPGQGYEQYF
TGTGCCAGCAGGTCACCGGGACAAGGCTACGAGCAGTACTTC
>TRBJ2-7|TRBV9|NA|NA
CASSLRGVDEQYF
TGTGCCAGCAGCCTCCGGGGAGTAGACGAGCAGTACTTC
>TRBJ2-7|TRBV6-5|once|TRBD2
CASSLTRLAGEQYF
TGTGCCAGCAGCTTAACCAGACTAGCCGGCGAGCAGTACTTC
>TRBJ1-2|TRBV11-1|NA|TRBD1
CASSLGQTSNYGYTF
TGTGCCAGCAGCTTGGGACAGACCTCTAACTATGGCTACACCTTC
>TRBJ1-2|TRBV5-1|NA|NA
CASSLTRANYGYTF
TGCGCCAGCAGCTTAACAAGAGCTAACTATGGCTACACCTTC
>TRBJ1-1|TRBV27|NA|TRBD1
CASSSTGGAGTEAFF
TGTGCCAGCAGTAGTACAGGGGGCGCGGGCACTGAAGCTTTCTTT
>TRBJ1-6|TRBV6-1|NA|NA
CASSEGWDSPLHF
TGTGCCAGCAGTGAGGGATGGGATTCACCCCTCCACTTT
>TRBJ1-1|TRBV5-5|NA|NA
CASSLQYRNTEAFF
TGTGCCAGCAGCCTGCAATATAGAAACACTGAAGCTTTCTTT
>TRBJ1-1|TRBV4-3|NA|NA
CASSQDEWARAEAFF
TGCGCCAGCAGCCAAGATGAATGGGCGAGGGCTGAAGCTTTCTTT
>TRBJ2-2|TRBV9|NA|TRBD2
CASSVQAGGPTGELFF
TGTGCCAGCAGCGTACAAGCGGGAGGGCCAACCGGGGAGCTGTTTTTT
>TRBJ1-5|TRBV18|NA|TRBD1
CASSGQGDQPQHF
TGTGCCAGCTCCGGACAGGGAGATCAGCCCCAGCATTTT
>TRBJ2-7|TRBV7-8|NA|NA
CASSLVSVPTYEQYF
TGTGCCAGCAGCTTAGTATCCGTCCCTACCTACGAGCAGTACTTC
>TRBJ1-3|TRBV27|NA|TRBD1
CASSRTAGTGVIGTIYF
TGTGCCAGCAGTCGTACTGCCGGGACAGGGGTTATTGGCACCATATATTTT
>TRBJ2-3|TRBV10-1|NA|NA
CASSEAEAARDTQYF
TGCGCCAGCAGTGAGGCTGAAGCGGCCAGGGATACGCAGTATTTT